The 30 T cell receptor beta chains reported below all come from one sample, sequenced in a study of blood T cell repertoires in COVID-19. The table came from immunoSEQ multiplex PCR; TCRdb's copy has only in-frame clones and leaves some out. The sample includes about 110,000 clones, about nine tenths of them seen just once. The specimen sequenced was peripheral blood. These receptors were taken from a man aged 50-59 years with active or convalescent COVID-19.

The chain joins TRBV7-2 to TRBJ2-3, with 12 bases matching TRBD2. V trimming: 0 bases; J trimming: 4 bases; junction bases outside the gene matches: 8. The CDR3 sequence is 18 residues long. Germline lookup yields CDR1 SGHTA and CDR2 FQGNSA. CDR3 protein: CASSLAPGLAGGADTQYF. CDR3 DNA sequence: TGTGCCAGCAGCTTAGCCCCTGGGCTAGCGGGAGGGGCAGATACGCAGTATTTT.

The CDR3 protein is CATSDSTAGHPPDTQYF. Written as DNA, the CDR3 is TGTGCCACCAGTGACAGTACCGCTGGGCATCCCCCAGATACGCAGTATTTT. V usage is TRBV24-1 and J usage is TRBJ2-3; D gene uncertain. CDR3 length: 17 amino acids. The germline V gene encodes CDR1 KGHDR and CDR2 SFDVKD. V lost 4 bases to trimming and J lost 4 bases, with 20 bases between them.

The chain joins TRBV10-3 to TRBJ2-1, with 13 bases lining up with TRBD2. The CDR3 is 17 residues long. V gave up 2 bases and J gave up 8 bases; unmatched junction bases: 9. Germline-derived CDR1 and CDR2 are ENHRY and SYGVKD. As DNA, the CDR3 is TGTGCCATCAGTGAGAGGACCGGGACTAGCGGGATGTATGAGCAGTTCTTC. Its protein product is CAISERTGTSGMYEQFF.

The chain couples TRBV6-2 or TRBV6-3 to TRBJ1-5, with 9 nucleotides matching TRBD1. This CDR3 is 14 amino acids long. Germline V CDR1 and CDR2: MNHEY, SVGEGT. J lost 10 bases, V lost 6 bases, and 10 bases had no gene match. CDR3 sequence: CASSTTGGWEPQHF. The CDR3 DNA sequence: TGTGCCAGCAGCACGACAGGGGGTTGGGAACCCCAGCATTTT.

In this sample, this clone turned up a few times. V is TRBV6-6 and J is TRBJ2-7; 9 positions match TRBD1. J lost 6 bases, V lost 8 bases, and 11 bases had no gene match. Germline CDR1 is MNHNY and CDR2 is SVGAGI (reference sequence). This CDR3 region has 14 residues. The CDR3 nucleotides read TGTGCCAGCGGCGAACAGGGGGCCGCTATCGAGCAGTACTTC. It yields the protein CASGEQGAAIEQYF.

The chain recombines TRBV18 with TRBJ2-7, with a possible D match to TRBD2 (5 bases). Trimming cost V 4 bases and J 5 bases, with 9 bases left between them. This CDR3 comprises 12 residues. The germline V gene encodes CDR1 KGHSH and CDR2 LQKENI. This CDR3 is CASSLGGNEQYF. As DNA, the CDR3 is TGTGCCAGCTCACTAGGAGGTAACGAGCAGTACTTC. Combining the CDR3 with reference TRBV18 and TRBJ2-7 gives the whole variable domain NAGVMQNPRHLVRRRGQEARLRCSPMKGHSHVYWYRQLPEEGLKFMVYLQKENIIDESGMPKERFSAEFPKEGPSILRIQQVVRGDSAAYFCASSLGGNEQYFGPGTRLTVT.

V usage is TRBV11-2 and J usage is TRBJ2-1; D not resolved. Germline assignment: CDR1 SGHAT and CDR2 FQNNGV. This CDR3 is built from 14 residues. V gave up 5 bases and J gave up 8 bases, with 16 bases separating them. The CDR3 DNA is TGTGCCAGCAGCCTCCACCCCGGCAGCGATGAGCAGTTCTTC. As protein: CASSLHPGSDEQFF.

The rearrangement links TRBV10-3 to TRBJ2-5; tentative D call: TRBD1 (6 bases). Germline V CDR1 and CDR2: ENHRY, SYGVKD. V lost 3 bases and J 4 bases, leaving 15 bases between the germline ends. This CDR3 region has 15 residues. The CDR3 region is CAISEVGQKGETQYF. In DNA, the CDR3 is TGTGCCATCAGTGAAGTAGGACAGAAAGGAGAGACCCAGTACTTC.

The CDR3 DNA follows: TGTGCCAGCAGCTTGACCTCAGGACTAGCGGGAGGGAGGCAGTTCTTC. Its protein is CASSLTSGLAGGRQFF. This rearrangement joins TRBV5-4 to TRBJ2-1; 15 positions match TRBD2. Per the germline V gene, CDR1 is SGHNT and CDR2 is YYREEE (reference sequence). The CDR3 length is 16 residues. Trimming cost V 1 base and J 12 bases; bases outside gene matches: 8. The variable domain in full, with the rest retrieved from reference TRBV5-4 and TRBJ2-1, is ETGVTQSPTHLIKTRGQQVTLRCSSQSGHNTVSWYQQALGQGPQFIFQYYREEENGRGNFPPRFSGLQFPNYSSELNVNALELDDSALYLCASSLTSGLAGGRQFFGPGTRLTVL.

The V and J genes are TRBV6-2 or TRBV6-3 and TRBJ2-1, with 9 bases identical to TRBD2. The CDR3 loop spans 16 amino acids. The trim removed 4 bases at V and 4 bases at J, leaving 8 bases unmatched. Germline V gene data show CDR1 as MNHEY and CDR2 as SVGEGT. The CDR3 loop reads CASSLGGTSRYNEQFF. The CDR3 coding sequence is TGTGCCAGCAGTTTGGGTGGGACTAGCAGATACAATGAGCAGTTCTTC.

This chain's CDR3 is CASSGGAGDGYTF. The CDR3 DNA is TGTGCCAGCAGTGGGGGCGCTGGGGATGGCTACACCTTC. This chain uses TRBV2 with TRBJ1-2; maybe TRBD1 (5 bases). Germline assignment: CDR1 SNHLY and CDR2 FYNNEI. Trimming removed 4 bases from V and 6 bases from J, with 12 bases in between. This CDR3 is 13 amino acids long.

This clone was detected only once. The V call is TRBV6-2 or TRBV6-3, the J call TRBJ2-7, with D maybe TRBD1 (6 bases). CDR1 is MNHEY, CDR2 SVGEGT, per germline. V was shortened by 6 bases and J by 5 bases, with 17 bases between the two germline ends. The CDR3 loop spans 14 amino acids. The CDR3 spells CASSAGEVSDEQYF. The CDR3 nucleotides read TGTGCCAGCAGCGCAGGGGAAGTTAGTGACGAGCAGTACTTC.

The rearrangement joins TRBV5-1 to TRBJ1-1, with TRBD1 matching over 7 bases. After removal of 3 bases from V and 4 bases from J, the junction contained 3 bases not matched to a gene. The CDR3 loop spans 13 amino acids. From germline, CDR1 is SGHRS and CDR2 YFSETQ. The CDR3 spells CASSSGTVTEAFF. Written as DNA, the CDR3 is TGCGCCAGCAGCTCAGGGACAGTCACTGAAGCTTTCTTT. Drawing the rest from reference TRBV5-1 and TRBJ1-1, the complete variable domain is KAGVTQTPRYLIKTRGQQVTLSCSPISGHRSVSWYQQTPGQGLQFLFEYFSETQRNKGNFPGRFSGRQFSNSRSEMNVSTLELGDSALYLCASSSGTVTEAFFGQGTRLTVV.

The J gene is TRBJ1-6, the V gene TRBV6-5; D gene ambiguous. Germline assignment: CDR1 MNHEY and CDR2 SVGAGI. V was shortened by 1 base and J by 9 bases, with 10 bases between the two germline ends. There are 14 residues in the CDR3. CDR3 amino acids: CASSYLTSGSPLHF. Written as DNA, the CDR3 is TGTGCCAGCAGTTACTTGACGTCGGGTTCACCCCTCCACTTT.

This chain links TRBV5-1 with TRBJ2-2; D unresolved. V lost 4 bases and J lost 2, with 15 bases in between. This CDR3 contains 16 residues. CDR1 and CDR2 from the germline V gene are SGHRS and YFSETQ. The CDR3 nucleotides read TGCGCCAGCAGCCCCGGAGCTATAAAAAACACCGGGGAGCTGTTTTTT. Its protein is CASSPGAIKNTGELFF.

This chain connects TRBV5-4 to TRBJ2-3, with 11 bases lining up with TRBD2. CDR3 length equals 17 residues. Germline values: CDR1 SGHNT, CDR2 YYREEE (reference sequence). V was clipped by 4 bases and J by 0 bases; unmatched bases: 7. CDR3 loop: CASSRTSGGASTDTQYF. The CDR3 region has the DNA TGTGCCAGCAGCCGAACTAGCGGGGGCGCTAGCACAGATACGCAGTATTTT. Based on the CDR3 plus reference TRBV5-4 and TRBJ2-3, the full variable domain is ETGVTQSPTHLIKTRGQQVTLRCSSQSGHNTVSWYQQALGQGPQFIFQYYREEENGRGNFPPRFSGLQFPNYSSELNVNALELDDSALYLCASSRTSGGASTDTQYFGPGTRLTVL.

The V and J genes are TRBV10-3 and TRBJ2-5, with 7 bases aligning to TRBD2. Germline V lookup: CDR1 ENHRY, CDR2 SYGVKD. The CDR3 covers 16 residues. V was clipped by 0 bases and J by 2 bases; unmatched bases: 6. Here the CDR3 reads CAISESTSRKQETQYF. DNA of the CDR3: TGTGCCATCAGTGAGTCGACTAGCAGAAAACAAGAGACCCAGTACTTC.

The chain carries TRBV30 and TRBJ2-7, with D maybe TRBD1 (6 bases). The CDR3 contains 13 residues. Per the germline V gene, CDR1 is GTSNPN and CDR2 is SVGIG (reference sequence). V was cut by 4 bases and J by 2 bases, with 12 bases left in between. This CDR3 is CAWTRGTPYEQYF. The DNA for the CDR3 is TGTGCCTGGACCAGGGGAACTCCCTACGAGCAGTACTTC.

The chain is built from TRBV5-6 and TRBJ2-7; a weak D match, TRBD1 (6 bases). The V gene's germline CDR1 is SGHDT and CDR2 YYEEEE. Trimming took off 4 bases at V and 2 bases at J, with 7 bases between the two ends. The length of the CDR3 is 12 residues. This CDR3 is CASSRDTYEQYF. The CDR3 nucleotides are TGTGCCAGCAGCCGGGACACCTACGAGCAGTACTTC.

This clone has only one observation. The rearrangement uses TRBV28 and TRBJ1-5; perhaps TRBD1 as D (5 bases). This CDR3 is 12 amino acids long. V lost 5 bases and J lost 7, with 9 bases in between. From germline, CDR1 is MDHEN and CDR2 SYDVKM. In DNA form, the CDR3 reads TGTGCCAGCAGTCAGGGATACCAGCCCCAGCATTTT. The encoded protein is CASSQGYQPQHF.

V gene TRBV11-3 combines with J gene TRBJ1-6; D remains ambiguous. The CDR3 contains 13 residues. The germline V gene has CDR1 SGHNT and CDR2 YENEEA. Trimming removed 0 bases at V and 10 bases at J, with 7 bases between. The CDR3 nucleotides read TGTGCCAGCAGCTTAGACACTTACTCACCCCTCCACTTT. This gives the protein CASSLDTYSPLHF.

V gene TRBV3-1 (or the pseudogene TRBV3-2) combines with J gene TRBJ1-4, with TRBD1 identical over 8 bases. Germline CDR1 LGHDT, CDR2 YNNKEL (reference sequence). CDR3 length: 16 residues. With V trimmed by 5 bases and J by 2 bases, 7 bases remained unmatched. The CDR3 sequence: CASSTQTGGTNEKLFF. CDR3 sequence (DNA): TGTGCCAGCAGCACCCAAACAGGGGGGACTAATGAAAAACTGTTTTTT.

This chain links TRBV28 with TRBJ2-1, with TRBD1 matching over 7 bases. The CDR3 has 14 residues. Germline CDR1 is MDHEN and CDR2 is SYDVKM. V shed 4 bases and J 10 bases; nucleotides not matched to a gene: 10. The CDR3 loop is CASSSYRDSPEQFF. For the CDR3, the DNA is TGTGCCAGCAGTTCCTACCGGGACAGTCCCGAGCAGTTCTTC.

The V and J genes are TRBV27 and TRBJ2-7; D is perhaps TRBD1 (5 bases). Looked up from germline, CDR1 is MNHEY and CDR2 is SMNVEV (reference sequence). Trimming removed 2 bases from V and 7 bases from J, with 12 bases in between. The CDR3 loop spans 13 amino acids. The CDR3: CASSLGAPREQYF. In DNA, the CDR3 is TGTGCCAGCAGTTTAGGGGCCCCCCGGGAGCAGTACTTC.

The chain uses TRBV3-1 (or the pseudogene TRBV3-2) and TRBJ1-2, with D tentatively TRBD1 (5 bases). V dropped 1 base and J dropped 6 bases, with 12 bases sitting between them. CDR1 and CDR2 from the germline V gene are LGHDT and YNNKEL (reference sequence). The CDR3 spans 14 residues. CDR3 DNA: TGTGCCAGCAGCCAAGGGGGCGCAGATAATGGCTACACCTTC. This codes for CASSQGGADNGYTF.

This clone showed up just a few times. The rearrangement joins TRBV6-6 to TRBJ2-5, with no clear D. The V gene's germline CDR1 is MNHNY and CDR2 SVGAGI (reference sequence). The CDR3 covers 11 residues. Deletions cut 5 bases from V and 2 bases from J, with 3 bases between. For the CDR3, the DNA is TGTGCCAGCAGTCCACAAGAGACCCAGTACTTC. Translated: CASSPQETQYF.

The chain carries TRBV2 and TRBJ1-6; 12 bases are shared with TRBD1. The CDR3 loop spans 14 amino acids. Looked up from germline, CDR1 is SNHLY and CDR2 is FYNNEI. Trimming cost V 9 bases and J 10 bases; bases outside gene matches: 7. CDR3 sequence reads: CASGTGTGGSPLHF. In DNA form, the CDR3 reads TGTGCCAGTGGGACCGGGACAGGGGGCTCACCCCTCCACTTT.

The rearrangement uses TRBV10-3 and TRBJ2-7; possible D gene TRBD2, 7 bases. CDR3 size: 13 residues. Germline values: CDR1 ENHRY, CDR2 SYGVKD. V lost 8 bases to trimming and J lost 3 bases, with 14 bases between them. DNA of the CDR3: TGTGCCATCCGGGGAGGGGGGTTCTACGAGCAGTACTTC. It translates to CAIRGGGFYEQYF.

The sample holds one count of this clone. The chain couples TRBV29-1 to TRBJ1-5, with 8 bases matching TRBD1. The CDR3 is made up of 14 amino acids. V gave up 5 bases and J gave up 3 bases; unmatched junction bases: 6. Germline CDR1 is SQVTM and CDR2 is ANQGSEA. The CDR3 loop is CSVRLDRDNQPQHF. For the CDR3, the DNA is TGCAGCGTTCGACTGGACAGGGACAATCAGCCCCAGCATTTT.

CDR3 residues: CASSLQGTAFF. The CDR3 bases are TGTGCCAGCAGCCTTCAGGGGACGGCTTTCTTT. The chain combines TRBV7-8 with TRBJ1-1; a weak D match, TRBD1 (6 bases). The germline V and J ends were trimmed by 5 bases and 11 bases, with 12 bases remaining between them. From germline, CDR1 is SGHVS and CDR2 FQNEAQ. CDR3 length: 11 amino acids.